This record covers a single T cell receptor beta chain. Its antigen is unknown. These data come from a study of shared clonotypes between healthy human individuals. Study-wide results and limits: In the sorted subsets, rarefaction showed sequencing was incomplete despite large depth. The donor pool, a small one, limited the genetic and exposure-history diversity represented.

Sequencing was performed with immunoSEQ multiplex PCR; in TCRdb, only in-frame clones are kept and a portion is missing. Of about 79,000 clones listed, about 64% are singletons. The germline gives CDR1 SQVTM, CDR2 ANQGSEA. This CDR3 is 14 amino acids long. The ends were cut back, 4 bases at V and 5 bases at J, with 15 bases in the middle. The clonotype was recovered from a man aged 25 to 40 in good health. This chain uses TRBV29-1 with TRBJ2-1; D tentatively reads TRBD1 or TRBD2 (7 bases each). The sample comprised memory CD8+ T cells sorted from blood. The subset denotes: CD45RO+ cells pooled with CCR7-negative TemRA cells. CDR3 loop: CSVGGGTANNEQFF. The CDR3 DNA reads as TGCAGCGTTGGGGGGGGGACAGCCAACAATGAGCAGTTCTTC.